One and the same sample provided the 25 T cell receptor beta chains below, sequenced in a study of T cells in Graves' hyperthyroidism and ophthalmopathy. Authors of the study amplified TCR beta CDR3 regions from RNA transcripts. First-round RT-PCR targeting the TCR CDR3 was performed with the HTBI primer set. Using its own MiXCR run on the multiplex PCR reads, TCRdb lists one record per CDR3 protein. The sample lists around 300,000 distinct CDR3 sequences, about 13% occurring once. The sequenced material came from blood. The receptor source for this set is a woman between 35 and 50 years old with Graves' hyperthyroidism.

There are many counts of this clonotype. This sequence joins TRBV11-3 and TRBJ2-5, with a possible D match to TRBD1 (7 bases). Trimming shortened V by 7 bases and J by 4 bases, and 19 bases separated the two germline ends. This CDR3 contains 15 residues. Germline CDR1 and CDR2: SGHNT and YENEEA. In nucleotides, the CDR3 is TGTGCCAGCACCCCCGCCGATCAGGGGGGAGAGACCCAGTACTTC. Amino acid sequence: CASTPADQGGETQYF.

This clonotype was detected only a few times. The CDR3 coding sequence is TGCGCCAGCAGTGGGAACAGGGATCAGCCCCAGCATTTT. This gives the protein CASSGNRDQPQHF. The genes are TRBV10-2 and TRBJ1-5; possible D gene TRBD1, 6 bases. Germline lookup yields CDR1 WSHSY and CDR2 SAAADI. Trimming cost V 4 bases and J 5 bases, with 9 bases left between them. The CDR3 has 13 amino acids.

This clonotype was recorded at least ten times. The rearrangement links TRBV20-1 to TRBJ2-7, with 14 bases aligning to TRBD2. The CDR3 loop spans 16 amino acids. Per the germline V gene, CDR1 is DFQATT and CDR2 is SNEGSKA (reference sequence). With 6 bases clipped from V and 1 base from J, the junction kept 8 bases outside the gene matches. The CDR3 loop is CSATGTSGRWSYEQYF. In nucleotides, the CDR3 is TGCAGTGCAACCGGGACTAGCGGGAGATGGTCCTACGAGCAGTACTTC.

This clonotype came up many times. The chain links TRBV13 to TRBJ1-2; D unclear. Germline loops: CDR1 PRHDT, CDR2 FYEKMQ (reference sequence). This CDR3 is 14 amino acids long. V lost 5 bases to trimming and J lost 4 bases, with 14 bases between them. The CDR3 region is CASSGYTGGYGYTF. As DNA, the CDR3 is TGTGCCAGCAGCGGTTATACCGGAGGCTATGGCTACACCTTC.

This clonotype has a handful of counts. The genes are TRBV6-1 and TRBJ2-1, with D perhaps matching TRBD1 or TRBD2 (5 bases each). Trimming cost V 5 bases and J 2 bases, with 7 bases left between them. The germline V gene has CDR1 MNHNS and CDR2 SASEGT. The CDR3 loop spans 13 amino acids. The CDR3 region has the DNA TGTGCCAGCAGTACGGGACCCTACAATGAGCAGTTCTTC. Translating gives CASSTGPYNEQFF.

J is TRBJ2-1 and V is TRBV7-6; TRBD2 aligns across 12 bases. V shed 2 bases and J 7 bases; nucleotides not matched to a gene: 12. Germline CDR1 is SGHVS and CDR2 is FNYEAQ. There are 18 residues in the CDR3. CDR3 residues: CASSLRGVTSGSLNEQFF. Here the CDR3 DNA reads TGTGCCAGCAGCTTAAGGGGGGTGACTAGCGGGAGCTTAAATGAGCAGTTCTTC.

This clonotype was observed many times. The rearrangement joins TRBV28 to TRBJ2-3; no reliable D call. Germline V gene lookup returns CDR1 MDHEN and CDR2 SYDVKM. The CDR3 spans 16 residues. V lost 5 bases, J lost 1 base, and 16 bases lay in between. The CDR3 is CASSDPRARGTDTQYF. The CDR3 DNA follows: TGTGCCAGCAGTGACCCTAGGGCCCGGGGCACAGATACGCAGTATTTT.

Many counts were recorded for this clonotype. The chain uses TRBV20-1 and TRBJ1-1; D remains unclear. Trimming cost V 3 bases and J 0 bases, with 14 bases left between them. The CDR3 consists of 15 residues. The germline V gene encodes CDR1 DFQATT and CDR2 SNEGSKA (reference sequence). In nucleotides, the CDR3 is TGCAGTGCTAGCTCCCTCTTTGAGGTGAACACTGAAGCTTTCTTT. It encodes CSASSLFEVNTEAFF.

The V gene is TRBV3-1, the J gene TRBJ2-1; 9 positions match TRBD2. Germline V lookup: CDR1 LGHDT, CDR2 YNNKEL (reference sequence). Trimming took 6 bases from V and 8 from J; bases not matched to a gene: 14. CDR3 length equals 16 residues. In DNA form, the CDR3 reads TGTGCCAGCAGACTTTCGCGTGCGGGAGGGAGGTATGAGCAGTTCTTC. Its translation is CASRLSRAGGRYEQFF.

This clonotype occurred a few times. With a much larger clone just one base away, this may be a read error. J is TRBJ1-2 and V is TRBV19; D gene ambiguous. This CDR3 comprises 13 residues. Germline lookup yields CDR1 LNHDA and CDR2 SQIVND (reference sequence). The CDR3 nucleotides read TGTGCCAGTAGTGCTACCGGGTCCTATGACTACACCTTC. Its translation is CASSATGSYDYTF.

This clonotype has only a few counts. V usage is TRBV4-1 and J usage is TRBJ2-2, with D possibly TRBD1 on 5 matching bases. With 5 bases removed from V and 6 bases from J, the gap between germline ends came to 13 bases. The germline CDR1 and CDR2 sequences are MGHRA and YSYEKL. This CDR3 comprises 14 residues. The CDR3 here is CASSAQGRPGELFF. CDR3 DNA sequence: TGCGCCAGCAGCGCTCAGGGTAGGCCCGGGGAGCTGTTTTTT.

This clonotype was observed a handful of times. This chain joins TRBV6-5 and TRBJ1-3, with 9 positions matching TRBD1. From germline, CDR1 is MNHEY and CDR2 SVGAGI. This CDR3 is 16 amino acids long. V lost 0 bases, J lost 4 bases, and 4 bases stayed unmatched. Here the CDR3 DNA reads TGTGCCAGCAGTTACTCCGGGACAGGGAGGGGAAACACCATATATTTT. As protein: CASSYSGTGRGNTIYF.

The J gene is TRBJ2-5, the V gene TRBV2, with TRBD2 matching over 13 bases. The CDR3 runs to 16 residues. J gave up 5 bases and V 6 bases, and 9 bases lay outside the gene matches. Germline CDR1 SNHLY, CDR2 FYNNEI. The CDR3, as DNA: TGTGCCAGCAGGGTAGGACTAGCGGGAGCCGGGGAGACCCAGTACTTC. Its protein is CASRVGLAGAGETQYF.

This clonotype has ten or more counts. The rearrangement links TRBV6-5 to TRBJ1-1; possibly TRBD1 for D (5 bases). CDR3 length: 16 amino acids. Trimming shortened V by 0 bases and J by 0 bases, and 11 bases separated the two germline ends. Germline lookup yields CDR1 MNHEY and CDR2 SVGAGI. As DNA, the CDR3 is TGTGCCAGCAGTTACTCGGCAGGGATTATGAACACTGAAGCTTTCTTT. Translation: CASSYSAGIMNTEAFF.

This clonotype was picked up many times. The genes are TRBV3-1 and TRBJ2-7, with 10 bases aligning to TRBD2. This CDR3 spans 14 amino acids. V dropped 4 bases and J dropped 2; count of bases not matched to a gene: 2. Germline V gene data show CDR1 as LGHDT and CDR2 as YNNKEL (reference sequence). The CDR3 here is CASSLTSGTYEQYF. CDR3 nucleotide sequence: TGTGCCAGCAGCCTAACTAGCGGGACCTACGAGCAGTACTTC.

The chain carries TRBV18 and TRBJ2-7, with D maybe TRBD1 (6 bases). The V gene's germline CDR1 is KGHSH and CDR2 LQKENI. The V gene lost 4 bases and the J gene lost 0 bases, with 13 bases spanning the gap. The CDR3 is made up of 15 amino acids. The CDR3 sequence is CASSRDTYYSYEQYF. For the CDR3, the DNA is TGTGCCAGCTCACGGGACACTTATTACTCCTACGAGCAGTACTTC.

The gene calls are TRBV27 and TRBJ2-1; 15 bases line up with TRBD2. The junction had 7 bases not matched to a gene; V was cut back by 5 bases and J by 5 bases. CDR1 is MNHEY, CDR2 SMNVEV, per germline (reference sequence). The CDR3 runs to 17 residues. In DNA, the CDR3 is TGTGCCAGCAGTGCCCCGGGACTAGCGGGAGGTCACAATGAGCAGTTCTTC. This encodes CASSAPGLAGGHNEQFF.

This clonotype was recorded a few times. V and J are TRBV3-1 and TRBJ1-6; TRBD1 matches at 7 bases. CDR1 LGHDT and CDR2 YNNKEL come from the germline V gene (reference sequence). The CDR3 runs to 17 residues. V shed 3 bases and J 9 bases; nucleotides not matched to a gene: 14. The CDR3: CASSHDDRVLSGSPLHF. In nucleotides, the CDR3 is TGTGCCAGCAGCCACGACGACAGGGTTCTCTCGGGTTCACCCCTCCACTTT.

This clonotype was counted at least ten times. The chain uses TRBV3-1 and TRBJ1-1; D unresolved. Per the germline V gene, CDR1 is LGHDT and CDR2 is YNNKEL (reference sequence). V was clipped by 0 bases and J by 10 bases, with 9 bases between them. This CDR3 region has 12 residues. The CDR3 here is CASSQETDSAFF. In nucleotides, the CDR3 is TGTGCCAGCAGCCAAGAGACCGATTCAGCTTTCTTT.

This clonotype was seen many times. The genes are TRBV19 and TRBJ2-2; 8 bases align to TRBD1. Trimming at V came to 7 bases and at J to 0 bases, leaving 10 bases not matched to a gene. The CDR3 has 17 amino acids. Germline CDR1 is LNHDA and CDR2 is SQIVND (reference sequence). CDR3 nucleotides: TGTGCCAGTACCGTATCCAGGGGGCCCTCGAACACCGGGGAGCTGTTTTTT. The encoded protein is CASTVSRGPSNTGELFF.

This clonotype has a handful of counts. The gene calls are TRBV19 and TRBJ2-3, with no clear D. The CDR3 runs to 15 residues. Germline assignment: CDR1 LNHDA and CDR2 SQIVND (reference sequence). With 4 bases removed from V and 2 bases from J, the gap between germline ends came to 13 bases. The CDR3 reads CASSRVYSITDTQYF. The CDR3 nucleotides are TGTGCCAGTAGTAGGGTTTACTCAATCACAGATACGCAGTATTTT. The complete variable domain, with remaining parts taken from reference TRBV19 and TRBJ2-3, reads DGGITQSPKYLFRKEGQNVTLSCEQNLNHDAMYWYRQDPGQGLRLIYYSQIVNDFQKGDIAEGYSVSREKKESFPLTVTSAQKNPTAFYLCASSRVYSITDTQYFGPGTRLTVL.

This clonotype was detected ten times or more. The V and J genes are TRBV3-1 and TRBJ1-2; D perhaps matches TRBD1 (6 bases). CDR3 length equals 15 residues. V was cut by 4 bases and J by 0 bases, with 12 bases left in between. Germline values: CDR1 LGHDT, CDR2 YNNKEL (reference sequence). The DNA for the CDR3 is TGTGCCAGCAGCCTGCGGACAGTAGCTAACTATGGCTACACCTTC. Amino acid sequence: CASSLRTVANYGYTF.

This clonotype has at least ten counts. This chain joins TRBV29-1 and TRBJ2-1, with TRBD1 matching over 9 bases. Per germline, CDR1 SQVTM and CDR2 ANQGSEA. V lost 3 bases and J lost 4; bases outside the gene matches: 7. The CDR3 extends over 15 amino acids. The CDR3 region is CSVDTGTGIYNEQFF. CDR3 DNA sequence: TGCAGCGTTGACACCGGGACAGGGATATACAATGAGCAGTTCTTC.

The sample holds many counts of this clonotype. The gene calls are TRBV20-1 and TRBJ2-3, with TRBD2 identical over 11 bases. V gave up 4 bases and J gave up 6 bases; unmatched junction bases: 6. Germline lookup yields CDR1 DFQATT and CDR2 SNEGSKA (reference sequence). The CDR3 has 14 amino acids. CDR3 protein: CSAILAGERDTQYF. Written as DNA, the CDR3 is TGCAGTGCTATACTAGCGGGAGAGCGGGATACGCAGTATTTT.

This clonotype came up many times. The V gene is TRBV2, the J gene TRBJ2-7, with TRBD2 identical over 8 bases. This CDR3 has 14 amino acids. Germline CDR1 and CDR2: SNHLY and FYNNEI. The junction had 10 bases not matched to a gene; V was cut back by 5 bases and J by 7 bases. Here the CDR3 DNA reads TGTGCCAGCAGTCGGACTAGCACACCGGGAGAGCAGTACTTC. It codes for CASSRTSTPGEQYF. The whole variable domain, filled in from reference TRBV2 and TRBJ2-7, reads EPEVTQTPSHQVTQMGQEVILRCVPISNHLYFYWYRQILGQKVEFLVSFYNNEISEKSEIFDDQFSVERPDGSNFTLKIRSTKLEDSAMYFCASSRTSTPGEQYFGPGTRLTVT.